A single sample is the source of the 17 T cell receptor beta chains below, sequenced in a study of T cells of healthy individuals. TCRdb fed the 5' RACE reads into MiXCR, producing one record per CDR3 protein. The sample has fewer than 75,000 distinct CDR3 sequences, 15% to 20% seen once. The receptors stem from a human donor in good health.

This clonotype was seen at least ten times. The chain couples TRBV12-3 or TRBV12-4 to TRBJ2-5, with D perhaps matching TRBD1 (5 bases). Trimming stripped 2 bases from V and 3 bases from J, with 10 bases between. The CDR3 loop spans 14 amino acids. The CDR3 reads CASSLSGAEETQYF. CDR3 DNA sequence: TGTGCCAGCAGTTTAAGTGGGGCAGAAGAGACCCAGTACTTC.

There are many counts of this clonotype. The chain is built from TRBV29-1 and TRBJ2-5; D might be TRBD1 (6 bases). Trimming removed 6 bases from V and 2 bases from J, with 10 bases in between. This CDR3 contains 12 residues. Germline CDR1 and CDR2: SQVTM and ANQGSEA. The CDR3 region is CSVLRGQETQYF. The DNA for the CDR3 is TGCAGCGTCCTCAGGGGTCAAGAGACCCAGTACTTC.

This clonotype came up many times. The V and J genes are TRBV7-9 and TRBJ2-7; D may be TRBD1 (6 bases). The CDR3 is made up of 14 amino acids. CDR1 and CDR2 (germline): SEHNR, FQNEAQ (reference sequence). With 5 bases removed from V and 3 bases from J, the gap between germline ends came to 14 bases. The CDR3 region is CASSGEDRSYEQYF. The CDR3 DNA reads TGTGCCAGCAGCGGTGAGGACAGAAGCTACGAGCAGTACTTC.

This clonotype was observed a few times. This rearrangement joins TRBV5-6 to TRBJ1-1; 8 nucleotides match TRBD1. The ends lost 7 bases at V and 7 bases at J; junction bases unmatched: 18. This CDR3 spans 16 amino acids. The germline gives CDR1 SGHDT, CDR2 YYEEEE. The CDR3 sequence: CASGSRGQARWLEAFF. The CDR3 region has the DNA TGTGCCAGCGGTAGCAGGGGGCAAGCGCGGTGGCTTGAAGCTTTCTTT. The variable domain in full, completed from reference TRBV5-6 and TRBJ1-1, reads DAGVTQSPTHLIKTRGQQVTLRCSPKSGHDTVSWYQQALGQGPQFIFQYYEEEERQRGNFPDRFSGHQFPNYSSELNVNALLLGDSALYLCASGSRGQARWLEAFFGQGTRLTVV.

This clonotype showed up just a few times. V gene TRBV7-3 combines with J gene TRBJ2-1; D is possibly TRBD1 (5 bases). The CDR3 has 15 amino acids. The germline CDR1 and CDR2 sequences are SGHTA and FQGTGA. Trimming shortened V by 3 bases and J by 5 bases, and 14 bases separated the two germline ends. The CDR3 loop reads CASSLQGWVDNEQFF. CDR3 in DNA: TGTGCCAGCAGCTTGCAGGGTTGGGTGGACAATGAGCAGTTCTTC. Variable domain in full (rest from reference TRBV7-3 and TRBJ2-1): GAGVSQTPSNKVTEKGKYVELRCDPISGHTALYWYRQSLGQGPEFLIYFQGTGAADDSGLPNDRFFAVRPEGSVSTLKIQRTERGDSAVYLCASSLQGWVDNEQFFGPGTRLTVL.

The rearrangement joins TRBV9 to TRBJ2-1, with 8 bases lining up with TRBD2. Germline V gene sequence: CDR1 SGDLS, CDR2 YYNGEE. CDR3 size: 16 residues. The V and J ends lost 0 bases and 7 bases, in that order; junction bases with no gene match: 9. The CDR3 DNA reads TGTGCCAGCAGCGTAGTTCCTAGCGGGCCTCGTAATGAGCAGTTCTTC. Translated: CASSVVPSGPRNEQFF. Together with reference TRBV9 and TRBJ2-1, the CDR3 gives the full variable domain: DSGVTQTPKHLITATGQRVTLRCSPRSGDLSVYWYQQSLDQGLQFLIQYYNGEERAKGNILERFSAQQFPDLHSELNLSSLELGDSALYFCASSVVPSGPRNEQFFGPGTRLTVL.

This clonotype was picked up one time. The chain recombines TRBV6-1 with TRBJ1-5, with TRBD1 matching over 7 bases. V lost 7 bases, J lost 0 bases, and 9 bases stayed unmatched. CDR3 length equals 16 residues. CDR1 MNHNS and CDR2 SASEGT come from the germline V gene. CDR3 residues: CASTGQVDYSNQPQHF. CDR3 in DNA: TGTGCCAGCACTGGACAGGTGGATTATAGCAATCAGCCCCAGCATTTT.

This clonotype was seen ten or more times. This rearrangement joins TRBV20-1 to TRBJ2-6; D call uncertain. The CDR3 extends over 16 amino acids. Germline loops: CDR1 DFQATT, CDR2 SNEGSKA (reference sequence). The germline V and J ends were trimmed by 6 bases and 1 base, with 16 bases remaining between them. CDR3 DNA: TGCAGTGCGTCGGGCCGAGACGGTTCTGGGGCCAACGTCCTGACTTTC. The encoded protein is CSASGRDGSGANVLTF.

A few counts support this clonotype. The chain uses TRBV7-9 and TRBJ2-7, with 7 bases fitting TRBD1. The CDR3 loop spans 15 amino acids. Germline V CDR1 and CDR2: SEHNR, FQNEAQ (reference sequence). V lost 1 base, J lost 1 base, and 4 bases stayed unmatched. CDR3 region: CASSLDRGPSYEQYF. In DNA form, the CDR3 reads TGTGCCAGCAGCTTAGACAGGGGCCCATCCTACGAGCAGTACTTC.

Many counts were recorded for this clonotype. The rearrangement joins TRBV19 to TRBJ2-1; D possibly corresponds to TRBD1 (6 bases). CDR1 and CDR2 from the germline V gene are LNHDA and SQIVND (reference sequence). This CDR3 contains 17 residues. The V gene lost 6 bases and the J gene lost 7 bases, with 25 bases spanning the gap. The CDR3 DNA follows: TGTGCCAGTAGCGTGATTCGACAGGCCCTCTCGAGGAATGAGCAGTTCTTC. Translating it yields CASSVIRQALSRNEQFF. The variable domain in full, completed from reference TRBV19 and TRBJ2-1, reads DGGITQSPKYLFRKEGQNVTLSCEQNLNHDAMYWYRQDPGQGLRLIYYSQIVNDFQKGDIAEGYSVSREKKESFPLTVTSAQKNPTAFYLCASSVIRQALSRNEQFFGPGTRLTVL.

This clonotype was seen more than once but under ten times. The CDR3 is CASRAAFTGGSPLHF. CDR3 DNA: TGTGCCAGCAGGGCCGCCTTCACGGGGGGATCACCCCTCCACTTT. The chain combines TRBV28 with TRBJ1-6; possibly TRBD1 for D (5 bases). The CDR3 is 15 residues long. Per the germline V gene, CDR1 is MDHEN and CDR2 is SYDVKM. Trimming shortened V by 6 bases and J by 10 bases, and 19 bases separated the two germline ends. The full variable domain, in which reference TRBV28 and TRBJ1-6 provide the parts outside the CDR3, is DVKVTQSSRYLVKRTGEKVFLECVQDMDHENMFWYRQDPGLGLRLIYFSYDVKMKEKGDIPEGYSVSREKKERFSLILESASTNQTSMYLCASRAAFTGGSPLHFGNGTRLTVT.

The rearrangement joins TRBV4-1 to TRBJ2-5, with D unresolved. The CDR3 runs to 13 residues. Germline-derived CDR1 and CDR2 are MGHRA and YSYEKL. Trimming shortened V by 4 bases and J by 5 bases, and 11 bases separated the two germline ends. The CDR3, as DNA: TGCGCCAGCAGCCGGGCTAGTGGGGAGACCCAGTACTTC. Protein product: CASSRASGETQYF.

The table lists this clonotype with many counts. V and J are TRBV20-1 and TRBJ2-1; D perhaps matches TRBD2 (5 bases). Trimming pared 6 bases from V and 6 bases from J, leaving 18 bases between. CDR1 DFQATT and CDR2 SNEGSKA come from the germline V gene (reference sequence). This CDR3 has 14 amino acids. As DNA, the CDR3 is TGCAGTGCAAAAACTAGTGTCATGGGCAATGAGCAGTTCTTC. Amino acid sequence: CSAKTSVMGNEQFF.

This clonotype occurred a few times. This chain joins TRBV7-2 and TRBJ2-5; 8 bases are shared with TRBD1. The CDR3 contains 18 residues. CDR1 SGHTA and CDR2 FQGNSA come from the germline V gene. With V trimmed by 4 bases and J by 4 bases, 17 bases remained unmatched. As DNA, the CDR3 is TGTGCCAGCAGCTGGACTTCAGTTCGGACAGGGCGAGGAGAGACCCAGTACTTC. Its protein product is CASSWTSVRTGRGETQYF.

This clonotype was seen repeatedly, ten times or more. V usage is TRBV10-3 and J usage is TRBJ1-1; TRBD1 aligns across 9 bases. Germline CDR1 is ENHRY and CDR2 is SYGVKD. The V gene end was trimmed by 6 bases and the J gene end by 6 bases; junction bases not matched to a gene: 5. The CDR3 loop spans 13 amino acids. Here the CDR3 DNA reads TGTGCCATCAGACAGGGGGCCCGCGCTGAAGCTTTCTTT. Its translation: CAIRQGARAEAFF.

The chain uses TRBV4-1 and TRBJ2-7, with 11 bases identical to TRBD1. The germline CDR1 and CDR2 sequences are MGHRA and YSYEKL. V lost 6 bases to trimming and J lost 1 base; unmatched junction nucleotides: 5. There are 15 residues in the CDR3. The chain's CDR3 is CASRIRDRGSYEQYF. The CDR3 DNA is TGCGCCAGCAGGATCCGGGACAGGGGGTCCTACGAGCAGTACTTC.

Many counts were recorded for this clonotype. This chain connects TRBV5-5 to TRBJ2-7; TRBD2 might be the D (6 bases). Germline CDR1 reads SGHKS; CDR2 reads YYEKEE (reference sequence). The CDR3 length is 16 residues. V lost 0 bases and J lost 2, with 15 bases in between. The CDR3, as DNA: TGTGCCAGCAGCTTGGCGCTGGGAGGACGAACCTACGAGCAGTACTTC. The encoded protein is CASSLALGGRTYEQYF.